The source of this T cell receptor (beta chain) is a study of Graves' ophthalmopathy and Graves' hyperthyroidism. Scientists amplified the TCR beta CDR3 regions from RNA transcripts. RT-PCR with HTBI primers came first, then second-round multiplex PCR. TCRdb ran MiXCR on the multiplex PCR reads and lists one entry per CDR3 protein. The top ten clones hold 9% to 15% of a sample with fewer than 350,000 distinct CDR3 sequences, about a sixth of them seen once. What supplied the PBMCs was roughly 10 ml of fresh peripheral blood. This clonotype showed up many times. Sequenced material: peripheral blood. The sequence derives from an adult man with Graves' ophthalmopathy.

The DNA of the CDR3 is TGTGCCAGCAGCTTGGGGAGGGACAGGGGCTCCTACGAGCAGTACTTC. It specifies CASSLGRDRGSYEQYF. This chain uses TRBV5-4 with TRBJ2-7, with 10 bases fitting TRBD1. This CDR3 spans 16 amino acids. Germline lookup yields CDR1 SGHNT and CDR2 YYREEE (reference sequence). Trimming removed 0 bases from V and 0 bases from J; junction bases left unmatched: 3.